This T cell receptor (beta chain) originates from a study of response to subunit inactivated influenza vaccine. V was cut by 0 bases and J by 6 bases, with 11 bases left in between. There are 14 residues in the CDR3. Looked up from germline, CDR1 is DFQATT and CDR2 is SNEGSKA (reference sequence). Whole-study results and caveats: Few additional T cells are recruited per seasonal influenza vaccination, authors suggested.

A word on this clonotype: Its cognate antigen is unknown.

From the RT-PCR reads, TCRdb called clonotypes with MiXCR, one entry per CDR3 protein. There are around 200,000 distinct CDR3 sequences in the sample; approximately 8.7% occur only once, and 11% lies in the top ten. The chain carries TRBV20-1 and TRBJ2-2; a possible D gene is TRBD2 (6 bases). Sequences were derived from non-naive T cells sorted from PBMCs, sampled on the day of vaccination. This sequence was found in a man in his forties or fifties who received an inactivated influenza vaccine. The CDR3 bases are TGCAGTGCTAGAGATGCTCCGGGAGCCGGGGAGCTGTTTTTT. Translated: CSARDAPGAGELFF.